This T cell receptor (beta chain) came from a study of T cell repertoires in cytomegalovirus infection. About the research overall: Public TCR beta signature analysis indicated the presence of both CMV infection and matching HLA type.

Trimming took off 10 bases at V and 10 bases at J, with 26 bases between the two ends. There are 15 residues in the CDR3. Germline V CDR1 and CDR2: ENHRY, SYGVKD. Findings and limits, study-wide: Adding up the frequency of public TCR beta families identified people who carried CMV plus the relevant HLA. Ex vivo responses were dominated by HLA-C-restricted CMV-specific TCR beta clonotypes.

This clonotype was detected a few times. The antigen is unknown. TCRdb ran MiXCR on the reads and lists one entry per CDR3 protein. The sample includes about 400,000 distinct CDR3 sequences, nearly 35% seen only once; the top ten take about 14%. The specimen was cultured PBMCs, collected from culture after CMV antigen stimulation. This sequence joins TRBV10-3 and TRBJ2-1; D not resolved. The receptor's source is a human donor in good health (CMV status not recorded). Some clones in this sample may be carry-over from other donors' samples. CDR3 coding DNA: TGTGCCACGGATGGGCGGCCTGGGCTGGGTAAAGAGCAGTTCTTC. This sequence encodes CATDGRPGLGKEQFF.